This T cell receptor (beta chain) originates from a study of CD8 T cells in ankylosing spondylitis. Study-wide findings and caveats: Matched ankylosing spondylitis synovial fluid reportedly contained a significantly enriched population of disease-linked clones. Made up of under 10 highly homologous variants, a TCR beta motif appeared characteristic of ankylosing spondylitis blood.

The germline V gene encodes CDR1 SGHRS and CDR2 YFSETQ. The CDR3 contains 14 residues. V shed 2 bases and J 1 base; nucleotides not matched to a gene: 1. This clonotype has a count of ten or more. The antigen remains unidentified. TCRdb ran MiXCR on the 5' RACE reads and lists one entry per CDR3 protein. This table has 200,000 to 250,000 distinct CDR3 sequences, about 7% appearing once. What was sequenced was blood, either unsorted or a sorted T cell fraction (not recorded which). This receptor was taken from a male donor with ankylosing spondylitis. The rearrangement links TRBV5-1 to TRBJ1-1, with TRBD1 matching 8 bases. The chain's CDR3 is CASSFRGQNTEAFF. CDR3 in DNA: TGCGCCAGCAGCTTCAGGGGGCAGAACACTGAAGCTTTCTTT.